Listed here are 32 T cell receptor beta chains from one sample, sequenced in a study of blood T cell repertoires in COVID-19. Method: immunoSEQ multiplex PCR; TCRdb's copy keeps in-frame clones and lacks some. The data hold under 95,000 clones, with roughly 86% observed a single time. The sample taken for sequencing was peripheral blood. The receptors stem from a woman at least 80 years old with acute or convalescent COVID-19.

This rearrangement joins TRBV19 to TRBJ1-1; D is perhaps TRBD1 (5 bases). The CDR3 has 12 residues. CDR1 LNHDA and CDR2 SQIVND come from the germline V gene (reference sequence). Trimming pared 6 bases from V and 6 bases from J, leaving 11 bases between. CDR3 nucleotides: TGTGCCAGTAGAATTGGCAGGGCTGAAGCTTTCTTT. Protein: CASRIGRAEAFF.

This CDR3 is CASSHLSGYEQYF. CDR3 coding DNA: TGTGCCAGCAGCCACCTATCCGGTTACGAGCAGTACTTC. The V gene is TRBV11-2, the J gene TRBJ2-7; D remains unclear. This CDR3 contains 13 residues. Germline CDR1 and CDR2: SGHAT and FQNNGV. Between the trimmed V and J ends, which lost 5 bases and 4 bases, there was a span of 12 bases. Together with reference TRBV11-2 and TRBJ2-7, the CDR3 gives the full variable domain: EAGVAQSPRYKIIEKRQSVAFWCNPISGHATLYWYQQILGQGPKLLIQFQNNGVVDDSQLPKDRFSAERLKGVDSTLKIQPAKLEDSAVYLCASSHLSGYEQYFGPGTRLTVT.

This chain joins TRBV27 and TRBJ1-2; D might be TRBD1 (5 bases). V lost 5 bases, J lost 1 base, and 14 bases lay in between. This CDR3 has 15 residues. Germline assignment: CDR1 MNHEY and CDR2 SMNVEV (reference sequence). The CDR3 is CASSRGRGYNYGYTF. The CDR3 DNA follows: TGTGCCAGCAGTAGAGGTCGGGGGTATAACTATGGCTACACCTTC.

The V and J genes are TRBV19 and TRBJ1-5, with D perhaps matching TRBD1 (6 bases). Germline CDR1 LNHDA, CDR2 SQIVND (reference sequence). This CDR3 has 16 amino acids. Trimming took 4 bases from V and 5 from J, leaving 18 bases between them. DNA for the CDR3: TGTGCCAGTAGTACTACCCGGACAGACTGGGATCAGCCCCAGCATTTT. This gives the protein CASSTTRTDWDQPQHF.

This clone was counted once. The chain is built from TRBV10-3 and TRBJ1-1, with a possible D match to TRBD1 (5 bases). The CDR3 loop spans 15 amino acids. Germline values: CDR1 ENHRY, CDR2 SYGVKD. Trimming stripped 0 bases from V and 11 bases from J, with 19 bases between. CDR3 nucleotide sequence: TGTGCCATCAGTGAGTCGACGGACAAGAGTTCGTGGGCTTTCTTT. Its translation is CAISESTDKSSWAFF.

The genes are TRBV20-1 and TRBJ1-4; 7 nucleotides match TRBD1. The ends lost 3 bases at V and 5 bases at J; junction bases unmatched: 6. Germline lookup yields CDR1 DFQATT and CDR2 SNEGSKA (reference sequence). The CDR3 runs 14 residues. CDR3 DNA sequence: TGCAGTGCTAGTCGGGACAGAGTAAATGAAAAACTGTTTTTT. Its translation: CSASRDRVNEKLFF.

This chain links TRBV14 with TRBJ2-5; no clear D. V lost 5 bases, J lost 1 base, and 8 bases lay in between. The germline V gene encodes CDR1 SGHDN and CDR2 FVKESK. The CDR3 is made up of 13 amino acids. CDR3 region: CASSGQFQETQYF. In nucleotides, the CDR3 is TGTGCCAGCAGCGGGCAGTTCCAAGAGACCCAGTACTTC.

The chain combines TRBV14 with TRBJ1-1; TRBD1 agrees at 11 bases. The CDR3 is 14 amino acids. Germline V gene data show CDR1 as SGHDN and CDR2 as FVKESK. The V and J ends lost 6 bases and 4 bases, in that order; junction bases with no gene match: 4. This chain's CDR3 is CASSRTGGGTEAFF. The CDR3, as DNA: TGTGCCAGCAGTCGGACAGGGGGCGGCACTGAAGCTTTCTTT.

The gene calls are TRBV4-2 and TRBJ1-1; 10 bases align to TRBD1. CDR3 size: 15 residues. Trimming at V came to 3 bases and at J to 7 bases, leaving 8 bases not matched to a gene. Germline CDR1 and CDR2: LGHNA and YNFKEQ. CDR3 sequence: CASSHGQGDLVEAFF. The CDR3, as DNA: TGTGCCAGCAGCCACGGACAGGGGGACCTCGTTGAAGCTTTCTTT.

This chain joins TRBV3-1 (or the pseudogene TRBV3-2) and TRBJ2-2, with D tentatively TRBD2 (7 bases). The CDR3 sequence is 16 residues long. CDR1 and CDR2 from the germline V gene are LGHDT and YNNKEL (reference sequence). The V end was cut by 4 bases, the J end by 4 bases, with 16 bases between. The CDR3 sequence is CASSRDGGARTGELFF. CDR3 bases: TGTGCCAGCAGCCGCGATGGGGGGGCTCGCACCGGGGAGCTGTTTTTT.

The chain has TRBV19 and TRBJ2-5; D is perhaps TRBD2 (7 bases). V dropped 7 bases and J dropped 2 bases, with 23 bases sitting between them. The length of the CDR3 is 17 residues. The germline gives CDR1 LNHDA, CDR2 SQIVND (reference sequence). The CDR3 loop reads CASNGGGGGAPQETQYF. CDR3 nucleotide sequence: TGTGCCAGTAATGGCGGGGGTGGGGGGGCCCCTCAAGAGACCCAGTACTTC.

The table lists this clone with a count of one. J is TRBJ2-1 and V is TRBV5-1, with 12 bases that match TRBD2. V dropped 3 bases and J dropped 9; count of bases not matched to a gene: 10. Per the germline V gene, CDR1 is SGHRS and CDR2 is YFSETQ. This CDR3 has 16 residues. CDR3 in amino acids: CASSSTGLAGFTEQFF. CDR3 nucleotide sequence: TGCGCCAGCAGCTCCACGGGACTAGCGGGTTTCACTGAGCAGTTCTTC. Together with reference TRBV5-1 and TRBJ2-1, the CDR3 gives the full variable domain: KAGVTQTPRYLIKTRGQQVTLSCSPISGHRSVSWYQQTPGQGLQFLFEYFSETQRNKGNFPGRFSGRQFSNSRSEMNVSTLELGDSALYLCASSSTGLAGFTEQFFGPGTRLTVL.

Details on this clone: The conserved phenylalanine or tryptophan normally closing the CDR3 is absent here, so this likely arose from a read error. Because the CDR3's place on the DNA is in doubt, the DNA is left out and the CDR3 is given as listed by TCRdb. The chain recombines TRBV23-1 with TRBJ1-4. TRBV23-1 is reported as an ORF; its role is uncertain. The CDR3 is 12 amino acids long, termini counted. CDR3 loop: CASSQSRGGGRR.

This chain connects TRBV6-5 to TRBJ2-3; tentative D call: TRBD2 (5 bases). Germline loops: CDR1 MNHEY, CDR2 SVGAGI. With 6 bases removed from V and 3 bases from J, the gap between germline ends came to 10 bases. This CDR3 is 13 amino acids long. This CDR3 reads CASSLTRTDTQYF. CDR3 in DNA: TGTGCCAGCAGCCTTACTAGGACAGATACGCAGTATTTT.

J is TRBJ2-7 and V is TRBV6-5, with D possibly TRBD2 on 6 matching bases. Germline CDR1 reads MNHEY; CDR2 reads SVGAGI. The CDR3 spans 14 residues. V was shortened by 6 bases and J by 4 bases, with 16 bases between the two germline ends. As DNA, the CDR3 is TGTGCCAGCAGGGGGGACTTAGCTTCATACGAGCAGTACTTC. The encoded protein is CASRGDLASYEQYF.

This chain connects TRBV19 to TRBJ2-7; the match to TRBD2 covers 7 bases. The J segment lost 2 bases and the V segment lost 6 bases, leaving 7 bases of the junction unmatched. This CDR3 spans 14 amino acids. The V gene's germline CDR1 is LNHDA and CDR2 SQIVND (reference sequence). DNA for the CDR3: TGTGCCAGTAGCTTGGGGGGGATTACCTACGAGCAGTACTTC. It yields the protein CASSLGGITYEQYF.

The V and J genes are TRBV5-4 and TRBJ2-7, with 9 bases that match TRBD2. This CDR3 comprises 19 residues. The V gene's germline CDR1 is SGHNT and CDR2 YYREEE (reference sequence). V was clipped by 4 bases and J by 0 bases; unmatched bases: 17. The CDR3 loop reads CASSPWGSGGSLSSYEQYF. CDR3 coding DNA: TGTGCCAGCAGCCCATGGGGGAGCGGGGGGTCTCTAAGCTCCTACGAGCAGTACTTC. Full variable domain (missing parts from reference TRBV5-4 and TRBJ2-7): ETGVTQSPTHLIKTRGQQVTLRCSSQSGHNTVSWYQQALGQGPQFIFQYYREEENGRGNFPPRFSGLQFPNYSSELNVNALELDDSALYLCASSPWGSGGSLSSYEQYFGPGTRLTVT.

The rearrangement uses TRBV6-5 and TRBJ1-1; 8 nucleotides agree with TRBD1. Germline CDR1 is MNHEY and CDR2 is SVGAGI. Unmatched junction bases numbered 11, after V lost 6 bases and J lost 5 bases. This CDR3 is 15 amino acids long. CDR3 sequence (DNA): TGTGCCAGCAGCTCCAGAGCTACAGGGGGAACTGAAGCTTTCTTT. It yields the protein CASSSRATGGTEAFF.

The gene calls are TRBV19 and TRBJ1-1; D is undetermined. V was pared by 0 bases and J by 4 bases, with 9 bases between. From germline, CDR1 is LNHDA and CDR2 SQIVND (reference sequence). The CDR3 has 14 residues. The CDR3 here is CASSIDPGSTEAFF. The CDR3 nucleotides read TGTGCCAGTAGTATAGACCCGGGAAGCACTGAAGCTTTCTTT.

The gene calls are TRBV3-1 (or the pseudogene TRBV3-2) and TRBJ1-3; D gene uncertain. V lost 0 bases to trimming and J lost 0 bases, with 6 bases between them. The CDR3 is 15 residues long. CDR1 and CDR2 from the germline V gene are LGHDT and YNNKEL (reference sequence). CDR3 sequence (DNA): TGTGCCAGCAGCCAAGAGATACTCTCTGGAAACACCATATATTTT. The encoded protein is CASSQEILSGNTIYF.

The chain joins TRBV5-1 to TRBJ1-2, with D maybe TRBD1 (6 bases). From germline, CDR1 is SGHRS and CDR2 YFSETQ. This CDR3 comprises 14 residues. The germline V and J ends were trimmed by 2 bases and 7 bases, with 15 bases remaining between them. CDR3 sequence: CASSLPDSSSGYTF. The CDR3 DNA reads as TGCGCCAGCAGCTTACCGGACAGCTCAAGTGGCTACACCTTC.

The gene calls are TRBV19 and TRBJ1-2; maybe TRBD1 (6 bases). Germline values: CDR1 LNHDA, CDR2 SQIVND (reference sequence). The germline V and J ends were trimmed by 8 bases and 0 bases, with 10 bases remaining between them. This CDR3 has 13 amino acids. As DNA, the CDR3 is TGTGCCAGTCGAGACAGGACTAACTATGGCTACACCTTC. Protein product: CASRDRTNYGYTF.

The chain carries TRBV6-5 and TRBJ1-1; D is undetermined. CDR1 and CDR2 (germline): MNHEY, SVGAGI. With 5 bases removed from V and 4 bases from J, the gap between germline ends came to 11 bases. The CDR3 extends over 13 amino acids. CDR3 sequence reads: CASSHGSVTEAFF. CDR3 sequence (DNA): TGTGCCAGCAGTCACGGGAGCGTCACTGAAGCTTTCTTT.

The chain joins TRBV10-2 to TRBJ1-6; TRBD1 might be the D (6 bases). The CDR3 runs to 13 residues. From germline, CDR1 is WSHSY and CDR2 SAAADI. Trimming left V 8 bases short and J 4 bases short, with 9 bases between. The CDR3 bases are TGCGCCAGCCGGGACACGTATAATTCACCCCTCCACTTT. Protein product: CASRDTYNSPLHF.

This clone was detected only a few times. The chain is built from TRBV7-2 and TRBJ2-7, with TRBD1 matching over 7 bases. V trimming: 5 bases; J trimming: 0 bases; junction bases outside the gene matches: 7. The CDR3 extends over 15 amino acids. The germline CDR1 and CDR2 sequences are SGHTA and FQGNSA. The DNA of the CDR3 is TGTGCCAGCAGCCTAGGACAGGTTGCCTCCTACGAGCAGTACTTC. Translation: CASSLGQVASYEQYF.

The rearrangement joins TRBV10-1 to TRBJ2-5; 8 positions match TRBD1. Trimming at V came to 4 bases and at J to 4 bases, leaving 5 bases not matched to a gene. Germline lookup yields CDR1 WNHNN and CDR2 SYGVQD (reference sequence). There are 14 residues in the CDR3. CDR3 coding DNA: TGCGCCAGCAGTGGGGGACAGGTAGGAGAGACCCAGTACTTC. It specifies CASSGGQVGETQYF.

This clone showed up just once. V is TRBV6-5 and J is TRBJ1-5, with 10 bases matching TRBD1. The CDR3 sequence is 15 residues long. The trim removed 6 bases at V and 4 bases at J, leaving 6 bases unmatched. The V gene's germline CDR1 is MNHEY and CDR2 SVGAGI. The CDR3 DNA sequence: TGTGCCAGCAGCCCCGGGACAGGGGCTAATCAGCCCCAGCATTTT. Amino acid sequence: CASSPGTGANQPQHF.

The rearrangement links TRBV19 to TRBJ2-3, with a weak D call TRBD2 (6 bases). V shed 6 bases and J shed 3 bases, with 13 bases lying between them. This CDR3 is built from 14 residues. Looked up from germline, CDR1 is LNHDA and CDR2 is SQIVND (reference sequence). CDR3 loop: CASSSGLRTDTQYF. The CDR3 nucleotides read TGTGCCAGTAGCTCGGGACTGAGGACAGATACGCAGTATTTT.

The chain couples TRBV4-2 to TRBJ2-2, with D possibly matching TRBD2 (5 bases). Per the germline V gene, CDR1 is LGHNA and CDR2 is YNFKEQ. The CDR3 loop spans 16 amino acids. Trimming took off 3 bases at V and 2 bases at J, with 13 bases between the two ends. DNA for the CDR3: TGTGCCAGCAGCCACGGAGGATCTGCAAACACCGGGGAGCTGTTTTTT. It encodes CASSHGGSANTGELFF.

The chain has TRBV6-6 and TRBJ2-7; 12 nucleotides agree with TRBD2. The CDR3 length is 16 residues. Germline CDR1 is MNHNY and CDR2 is SVGAGI (reference sequence). The J segment lost 6 bases and the V segment lost 0 bases, leaving 6 bases of the junction unmatched. The DNA for the CDR3 is TGTGCCAGCAGTTACTCGACTAGCGGGGGAGCCAGCGAGCAGTACTTC. Translating gives CASSYSTSGGASEQYF.

This clone was seen just once. The rearrangement uses TRBV19 and TRBJ2-2; TRBD2 matches at 9 bases. V shed 8 bases, J shed 0 bases, and the junction held 10 bases outside the gene matches. CDR1 is LNHDA and CDR2 is SQIVND in the germline V gene (reference sequence). The CDR3 consists of 17 residues. The DNA of the CDR3 is TGTGCCAGTTTCAGCGGGAGGCCCAACCCGAACACCGGGGAGCTGTTTTTT. It codes for CASFSGRPNPNTGELFF.

The chain couples TRBV9 to TRBJ2-7, with a weak D call TRBD1 (6 bases). Trimming took 6 bases from V and 2 from J, leaving 15 bases between them. This CDR3 region has 14 residues. Germline V gene lookup returns CDR1 SGDLS and CDR2 YYNGEE. The CDR3 bases are TGTGCCAGCAACGAAGGACAGCCGACCTACGAGCAGTACTTC. Protein sequence: CASNEGQPTYEQYF.